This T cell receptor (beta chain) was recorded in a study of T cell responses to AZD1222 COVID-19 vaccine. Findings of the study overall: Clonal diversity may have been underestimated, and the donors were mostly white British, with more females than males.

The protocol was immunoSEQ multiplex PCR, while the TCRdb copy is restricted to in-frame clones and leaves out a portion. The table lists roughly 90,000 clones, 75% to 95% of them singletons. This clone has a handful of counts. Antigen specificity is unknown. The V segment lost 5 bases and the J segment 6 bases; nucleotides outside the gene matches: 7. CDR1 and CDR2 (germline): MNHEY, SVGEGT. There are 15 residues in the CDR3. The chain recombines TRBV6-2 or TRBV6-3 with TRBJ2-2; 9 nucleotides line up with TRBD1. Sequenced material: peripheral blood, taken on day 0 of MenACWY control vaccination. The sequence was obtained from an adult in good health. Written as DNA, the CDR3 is TGTGCCAGCAGTCTCGGACAGGGGCTGTCCGGGGAGCTGTTTTTT. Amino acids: CASSLGQGLSGELFF.